This TCR beta chain was retrieved from a study of regulatory T cells in long-lasting Graves disease. The V gene's germline CDR1 is MNHNS and CDR2 SASEGT. J gave up 7 bases and V 6 bases, and 8 bases lay outside the gene matches. This CDR3 is 15 amino acids long. HTBI primers from iRepertoire and Arm-PCR of CDR3 regions yielded the TCR beta libraries. How the authors handled the data: Among the samples, around 58 TRBV and some 15 TRBJ segments were identified. TCRdb reprocessed the multiplex PCR reads via MiXCR and lists one record per CDR3 protein. These V and J calls originate from TCRdb's pipeline instead of the authors' own analysis. The sample lists about 220,000 distinct CDR3 sequences; around 19% were seen once. Time point of the sample: newly diagnosed GD, antithyroid drugs for less than 3 months. PBMCs were the source of the RNA used for TCR sequencing. The patient group derived from an endocrinology department in Xi'an, China.

These data also formed part of another study, on T cells in Graves' hyperthyroidism and ophthalmopathy. That study reports: Orbital computed tomography, thyroid ultrasound, serum thyroxine and TRAb, and clinical symptoms together informed the diagnoses.

The sample in question was peripheral blood mononuclear cells (PBMCs), obtained at new diagnosis, from a patient treated with antithyroid drugs. This sequence joins TRBV6-1 and TRBJ2-1; 11 bases align to TRBD2. This TCR was recovered from a woman aged 25 to 39 with Graves disease. The CDR3 sequence is CASSSSGGSVNEQFF. Here the CDR3 DNA reads TGTGCCAGCAGCTCTAGCGGGGGGTCTGTGAATGAGCAGTTCTTC.